The 6 T cell receptor beta chains given below trace back to one sample, sequenced in a study of Ad26.COV2.S vaccination and SARS-CoV-2 variants. The treatment was: around 19 received Ad26.COV2.S at low or high dose, single or two shots; about 5 received placebo; per-sample allocation not given. Repertoires come from day 63 after the first vaccine or placebo injection. Clones were read by immunoSEQ multiplex PCR, and TCRdb kept only the in-frame ones, dropping some. The data contain 300,000 to 350,000 clones, 65% to 90% of them singletons. The material sequenced was peripheral blood, taken in a trial of Ad26.COV2.S vaccine versus placebo. The receptors stem from a person aged 18 to 65 who received the Ad26.COV2.S COVID-19 vaccine or a placebo.

This chain joins TRBV14 and TRBJ2-5; possibly TRBD1 for D (6 bases). The V and J ends lost 5 bases and 0 bases respectively, with 13 bases between them. Germline CDR1 reads SGHDN; CDR2 reads FVKESK. There are 15 residues in the CDR3. The CDR3 loop is CASSSRQAYQETQYF. In DNA, the CDR3 is TGTGCCAGCAGCAGTCGACAGGCGTACCAAGAGACCCAGTACTTC. Looking up the rest from reference TRBV14 and TRBJ2-5 gives the full variable domain: EAGVTQFPSHSVIEKGQTVTLRCDPISGHDNLYWYRRVMGKEIKFLLHFVKESKQDESGMPNNRFLAERTGGTYSTLKVQPAELEDSGVYFCASSSRQAYQETQYFGPGTRLLVL.

The V and J genes are TRBV4-3 and TRBJ1-1; TRBD1 might be the D (5 bases). CDR1 is LGHNA, CDR2 YSLEER, per germline. The CDR3 spans 11 residues. V lost 4 bases and J 7 bases, leaving 7 bases between the germline ends. CDR3 protein: CASSRGGEAFF. The CDR3 nucleotides read TGCGCCAGCAGCCGCGGGGGTGAAGCTTTCTTT.

The rearrangement links TRBV5-5 to TRBJ2-2, with D perhaps assigned TRBD1 or TRBD2 (5 bases each). This CDR3 has 15 residues. Deletions cut 2 bases from V and 7 bases from J, with 15 bases between. Germline CDR1 and CDR2: SGHKS and YYEKEE (reference sequence). Here the CDR3 DNA reads TGTGCCAGCAGCTTTCGGCTCGGTGGGGGCGGGGAGCTGTTTTTT. Its protein product is CASSFRLGGGGELFF.

The chain employs TRBV19 and TRBJ1-2, with D uncertain. The CDR3 has 13 amino acids. The germline V gene has CDR1 LNHDA and CDR2 SQIVND (reference sequence). V lost 3 bases, J lost 7 bases, and 12 bases lay in between. DNA of the CDR3: TGTGCCAGTAGTATTGAAGAGGGAGGTGGCTACACCTTC. Protein sequence: CASSIEEGGGYTF.

This chain joins TRBV19 and TRBJ2-1, with 9 bases lining up with TRBD2. The CDR3 is made up of 17 amino acids. V was pared by 3 bases and J by 1 base, with 7 bases of the junction left unmatched. Germline-derived CDR1 and CDR2 are LNHDA and SQIVND (reference sequence). The CDR3 loop is CASSILGGGASYNEQFF. DNA of the CDR3: TGTGCCAGTAGTATTCTGGGCGGGGGGGCTTCCTACAATGAGCAGTTCTTC.

The chain links TRBV27 to TRBJ1-3, with TRBD1 identical over 11 bases. Trimming removed 4 bases from V and 0 bases from J; junction bases left unmatched: 11. This CDR3 is 19 amino acids long. CDR1 MNHEY and CDR2 SMNVEV come from the germline V gene (reference sequence). DNA for the CDR3: TGTGCCAGCAGTTCGTCCCGGGACAGGGGGATGAGCTCTGGAAACACCATATATTTT. The encoded protein is CASSSSRDRGMSSGNTIYF.